The source of this T cell receptor (beta chain) is a study of human T cells and chemical hapten exposure. Time point indicated: pre-sensitization, week 0. The sample's treatment: therapeutic diphenylcyclopropenone sensitization with weekly scalp DPC. Via MiXCR, TCRdb re-called the RACE reads, giving one row per CDR3 protein. The sample lists around 260,000 distinct CDR3 sequences; more than 6.5% were seen once. CDR1 and CDR2 from the germline V gene are MDHEN and SYDVKM. Between the trimmed V and J ends, which lost 3 bases and 3 bases, there was a span of 12 bases. CDR3 length: 14 residues. The chain is built from TRBV28 and TRBJ2-7; D is perhaps TRBD1 (6 bases). Material: whole blood, obtained in connection with sensitization to the hapten diphenylcyclopropenone (DPC). The TCR was taken from a woman aged 40 to 55 with alopecia areata. Some clones in this sample may be carry-over from other donors' samples. CDR3 bases: TGTGCCAGCAGTTTTCAGGGGAATTTCTACGAGCAGTACTTC. It encodes CASSFQGNFYEQYF. The whole variable domain, remainder taken from reference TRBV28 and TRBJ2-7, is DVKVTQSSRYLVKRTGEKVFLECVQDMDHENMFWYRQDPGLGLRLIYFSYDVKMKEKGDIPEGYSVSREKKERFSLILESASTNQTSMYLCASSFQGNFYEQYFGPGTRLTVT.